A single sample is the source of the 18 T cell receptor beta chains below, sequenced in a study of blood T cell repertoires in COVID-19. Assay used: immunoSEQ multiplex PCR; TCRdb lists only in-frame clones, some missing. The sample lists 110,000 or so clones; 81% were seen once. Sequenced input: peripheral blood. These receptors were obtained from a woman in her sixties or seventies with acute or convalescent COVID-19.

In this sample, this clone turned up once. The chain's CDR3 is CSAGGPTGEETDTQYF. As DNA, the CDR3 is TGCAGTGCTGGTGGCCCGACAGGGGAGGAAACAGATACGCAGTATTTT. V is TRBV20-1 and J is TRBJ2-3, with TRBD1 matching 8 bases. Germline CDR1 DFQATT, CDR2 SNEGSKA (reference sequence). CDR3 length equals 16 residues. Unmatched junction bases numbered 13, after V lost 5 bases and J lost 3 bases.

The chain couples TRBV11-2 to TRBJ2-7, with 12 bases that match TRBD2. J was trimmed by 5 bases and V by 3 bases; bases with no gene match: 11. Germline-derived CDR1 and CDR2 are SGHAT and FQNNGV. The CDR3 extends over 17 amino acids. CDR3: CASSLTLAGGYEDEQYF. The DNA of the CDR3 is TGTGCCAGCAGCTTGACCCTAGCGGGAGGGTACGAGGACGAGCAGTACTTC.

The chain couples TRBV5-4 to TRBJ1-2; D is unresolved. The CDR3 is 13 amino acids. V gave up 0 bases and J gave up 1 base, with 4 bases separating them. Germline V CDR1 and CDR2: SGHNT, YYREEE (reference sequence). CDR3 DNA sequence: TGTGCCAGCAGCTTGGGGCTTAACTATGGCTACACCTTC. It yields the protein CASSLGLNYGYTF.

This clone has only a few counts. V usage is TRBV11-2 and J usage is TRBJ2-2, with a possible D match to TRBD2 (5 bases). Trimming stripped 4 bases from V and 6 bases from J, with 12 bases between. This CDR3 is 14 amino acids long. Looked up from germline, CDR1 is SGHAT and CDR2 is FQNNGV. CDR3 in amino acids: CASSSGLVAGELFF. CDR3 coding DNA: TGTGCCAGCAGCTCGGGGTTGGTCGCCGGGGAGCTGTTTTTT.

This clone was seen only once. The genes are TRBV7-8 and TRBJ2-5, with 16 bases aligning to TRBD2. The J segment lost 5 bases and the V segment lost 5 bases, leaving 23 bases of the junction unmatched. CDR3 size: 22 residues. The germline V gene encodes CDR1 SGHVS and CDR2 FQNEAQ. This CDR3 reads CASSKMRFGTSGGAGDLETQYF. The CDR3 nucleotides are TGTGCCAGCAGCAAAATGAGGTTCGGGACTAGCGGGGGGGCCGGTGATTTGGAGACCCAGTACTTC.

This sequence joins TRBV28 and TRBJ2-1, with no clear D. Germline V gives CDR1 MDHEN, CDR2 SYDVKM. The CDR3 has 12 residues. V was clipped by 6 bases and J by 2 bases, with 5 bases between them. CDR3 bases: TGTGCCAGCAGCCCGGCCTACAATGAGCAGTTCTTC. It yields the protein CASSPAYNEQFF. The variable domain in full, with the rest retrieved from reference TRBV28 and TRBJ2-1, is DVKVTQSSRYLVKRTGEKVFLECVQDMDHENMFWYRQDPGLGLRLIYFSYDVKMKEKGDIPEGYSVSREKKERFSLILESASTNQTSMYLCASSPAYNEQFFGPGTRLTVL.

This chain connects TRBV7-9 to TRBJ1-1, with 7 bases fitting TRBD1. Germline V lookup: CDR1 SEHNR, CDR2 FQNEAQ (reference sequence). Trimming at V came to 5 bases and at J to 3 bases, leaving 6 bases not matched to a gene. This CDR3 is built from 14 residues. The CDR3 region is CASSPVQGDTEAFF. As DNA, the CDR3 is TGTGCCAGCAGCCCCGTGCAGGGGGACACTGAAGCTTTCTTT.

This clone was observed once. The chain employs TRBV4-1 and TRBJ2-2; TRBD1 matches 8 bases. The CDR3 loop spans 16 amino acids. J lost 2 bases, V lost 3 bases, and 5 bases had no gene match. The germline V gene has CDR1 MGHRA and CDR2 YSYEKL. The CDR3 loop is CASSHLGQGNTGELFF. CDR3 sequence (DNA): TGCGCCAGCAGCCACCTCGGACAGGGTAACACCGGGGAGCTGTTTTTT.

In this sample, this clone turned up once. The chain uses TRBV13 and TRBJ2-1, with D perhaps matching TRBD1 (5 bases). There are 15 residues in the CDR3. V was clipped by 5 bases and J by 5 bases, with 16 bases between them. Germline V gene lookup returns CDR1 PRHDT and CDR2 FYEKMQ (reference sequence). CDR3 coding DNA: TGTGCCAGCAGCGGAAGGGGTATTGACGACAATGAGCAGTTCTTC. Translated: CASSGRGIDDNEQFF. The whole variable domain, filled in from reference TRBV13 and TRBJ2-1, reads AAGVIQSPRHLIKEKRETATLKCYPIPRHDTVYWYQQGPGQDPQFLISFYEKMQSDKGSIPDRFSAQQFSDYHSELNMSSLELGDSALYFCASSGRGIDDNEQFFGPGTRLTVL.

The chain recombines TRBV9 with TRBJ1-2; TRBD1 matches at 7 bases. Germline V lookup: CDR1 SGDLS, CDR2 YYNGEE. The CDR3 extends over 15 amino acids. V shed 0 bases, J shed 2 bases, and the junction held 4 bases outside the gene matches. The CDR3 here is CASSVDPGGNYGYTF. The CDR3 DNA reads TGTGCCAGCAGCGTAGACCCAGGGGGGAACTATGGCTACACCTTC.

The rearrangement uses TRBV12-2 and TRBJ2-7; TRBD1, the table's D call, lacks a check against the DNA. TRBV12-2 is a listed pseudogene. The CDR3 runs 16 residues. The CDR3 nucleotides read TGTGCAAGTCGCTCTAACCGGGACAGGAGCCTCTACGAGCAGTACTTC. Translation gives CASRSNRDRSLYEQYF.

This chain uses TRBV28 with TRBJ1-6; D gene unclear. CDR3 length: 14 amino acids. The V gene's germline CDR1 is MDHEN and CDR2 SYDVKM. Between the trimmed V and J ends, which lost 2 bases and 5 bases, there was a span of 7 bases. The CDR3 reads CASSLIGDNSPLHF. In DNA, the CDR3 is TGTGCCAGCAGTTTAATAGGAGATAATTCACCCCTCCACTTT.

The chain has TRBV4-3 and TRBJ1-5; D might be TRBD1 (6 bases). The CDR3 totals 15 residues. The germline CDR1 and CDR2 sequences are LGHNA and YSLEER. V was trimmed by 1 base and J by 6 bases, leaving 13 bases between them. As DNA, the CDR3 is TGCGCCAGCAGCCAAGGCACAGGGTTGGGTCAGCCCCAGCATTTT. Its translation is CASSQGTGLGQPQHF.

This clone was seen only once. The CDR3 DNA sequence: TGTGCCAGCAGCGGATATAGCGGGGCTAGCACAGATACGCAGTATTTT. It encodes CASSGYSGASTDTQYF. The V gene is TRBV7-2, the J gene TRBJ2-3; 8 nucleotides match TRBD2. This CDR3 has 16 residues. With 5 bases clipped from V and 0 bases from J, the junction kept 7 bases outside the gene matches. The germline gives CDR1 SGHTA, CDR2 FQGNSA.

This chain links TRBV4-3 with TRBJ1-2; 10 nucleotides align to TRBD1. CDR1 and CDR2 (germline): LGHNA, YSLEER. CDR3 length: 15 residues. The trim removed 1 base at V and 6 bases at J, leaving 5 bases unmatched. The CDR3 region is CASSQVGTGVNGYTF. The CDR3 DNA sequence: TGCGCCAGCAGCCAAGTGGGGACAGGGGTTAATGGCTACACCTTC.

J is TRBJ2-1 and V is TRBV7-9, with 7 positions matching TRBD1. The germline CDR1 and CDR2 sequences are SEHNR and FQNEAQ (reference sequence). This CDR3 comprises 14 residues. With 10 bases clipped from V and 0 bases from J, the junction kept 6 bases outside the gene matches. CDR3 bases: TGTGCCATGCCTCGGGACAGCTCCTACAATGAGCAGTTCTTC. It encodes CAMPRDSSYNEQFF.

J is TRBJ1-2 and V is TRBV2; 7 nucleotides align to TRBD1. V was clipped by 6 bases and J by 8 bases; unmatched bases: 3. The CDR3 spans 11 residues. CDR1 is SNHLY, CDR2 FYNNEI, per germline. The CDR3: CASRDRSGYTF. The DNA for the CDR3 is TGTGCCAGCAGGGACAGGTCAGGCTACACCTTC.

This clone was observed once. The V and J genes are TRBV28 and TRBJ1-1; TRBD1 matches 8 bases. The CDR3 runs 14 residues. Germline V gene data show CDR1 as MDHEN and CDR2 as SYDVKM. V was pared by 5 bases and J by 8 bases, with 10 bases of the junction left unmatched. In nucleotides, the CDR3 is TGTGCCAGCAGTGGCCGGACAGGGTATTCCGAAGCTTTCTTT. This encodes CASSGRTGYSEAFF.